These T cell receptor beta chains were read from a single sample in a study of cytomegalovirus exposure and HLA in healthy donors. TCRdb's table, derived via immunoSEQ multiplex PCR, lists solely in-frame clones and lacks some. The table shows 150,000 to 200,000 clones, with around 86% occurring only once. The sample taken for sequencing was PBMCs. The source is a woman aged 18-29 years in good health and CMV-seronegative. Both conserved end residues are part of each CDR3. The D gene is left open where the match is weak. Only part of the rows carry a size: once, few, many, or a class if the clone is expanded.

D,V,size,J,CDR3,DNA
TRBD2,TRBV5-1,.,TRBJ2-1,CASSLAGGGRYNEQFF,TGCGCCAGCAGCTTGGCCGGGGGGGGCCGCTACAATGAGCAGTTCTTC
.,TRBV5-1,.,TRBJ1-3,CASSEGQTGNTIYF,TGCGCCAGCAGTGAGGGACAAACTGGAAACACCATATATTTT
TRBD2,TRBV10-3,.,TRBJ2-1,CAISEWVSGHNEQFF,TGTGCCATCAGTGAGTGGGTTAGCGGGCACAATGAGCAGTTCTTC
TRBD1,TRBV19,.,TRBJ1-1,CASSRQGLMNTEAFF,TGTGCCAGTAGTCGACAGGGGCTGATGAACACTGAAGCTTTCTTT
TRBD2,TRBV5-4,.,TRBJ2-7,CASSLAGTAYEQYF,TGTGCCAGCAGCTTAGCGGGGACCGCCTACGAGCAGTACTTC
TRBD1,TRBV23-1,few,TRBJ2-5,CASSHPGQAKQYF,TGCGCCAGCAGTCACCCGGGACAGGCTAAGCAGTACTTC
.,TRBV27,few,TRBJ1-5,CASSLRGYSNQPQHF,TGTGCCAGCAGTTTACGGGGGTATAGCAATCAGCCCCAGCATTTT
TRBD1,TRBV6-5,.,TRBJ1-2,CASSYGDRGYGYTF,TGTGCCAGCAGTTACGGAGACAGGGGCTATGGCTACACCTTC
.,TRBV6-5,.,TRBJ2-7,CASSYGQSYEQYF,TGTGCCAGCAGTTACGGACAGTCCTACGAGCAGTACTTC
TRBD1,TRBV27,.,TRBJ1-1,CASRLQGLRVNTEAFF,TGTGCCAGCAGACTACAGGGGCTCCGAGTGAACACTGAAGCTTTCTTT
TRBD1,TRBV28,.,TRBJ1-1,CASRGPRNTEAFF,TGTGCCAGTAGGGGGCCCCGCAACACTGAAGCTTTCTTT
.,TRBV30,.,TRBJ2-1,CAWSTGLNEQFF,TGTGCCTGGAGTACAGGGCTCAATGAGCAGTTCTTC
TRBD1,TRBV7-6,.,TRBJ2-2,CASSLRGRGNTGELFF,TGTGCCAGCAGCCTCAGGGGGCGTGGGAACACCGGGGAGCTGTTTTTT
TRBD1,TRBV18,.,TRBJ2-7,CASSPGTGDYEQYF,TGTGCCAGCTCACCCGGGACAGGTGACTACGAGCAGTACTTC
.,TRBV14,.,TRBJ1-2,CASSQSPTGSYGYCYTF,TGTGCCAGCAGCCAATCCCCAACGGGTTCCTACGGCTATTGCTACACCTTC
.,TRBV6-5,.,TRBJ2-1,CASRGTYNEQFF,TGTGCCTCAAGGGGTACCTACAATGAGCAGTTCTTC
TRBD2,TRBV15,.,TRBJ2-2,CATSRDPGLAYTGELFF,TGTGCCACCAGCAGAGACCCGGGACTAGCCTACACCGGGGAGCTGTTTTTT
.,TRBV5-1,.,TRBJ2-5,CASSQIPQETQYF,TGCGCCAGCAGCCAGATTCCCCAAGAGACCCAGTACTTC
.,TRBV28,.,TRBJ1-2,CASMRGGAEDRYTF,TGTGCCAGCATGAGAGGAGGGGCAGAGGATCGCTACACCTTC
TRBD2,TRBV7-2,few,TRBJ2-7,CASSEPGLGQNEQYF,TGTGCCAGCAGCGAACCGGGACTAGGGCAAAACGAGCAGTACTTC
TRBD2,TRBV4-2,.,TRBJ2-1,CASSQTGTSGGLNEQFF,TGTGCCAGCAGCCAAACCGGGACTAGCGGGGGTCTCAATGAGCAGTTCTTC
TRBD2,TRBV27,.,TRBJ2-7,CASSSLGLGSYEQYF,TGTGCCAGCAGTTCTCTCGGACTAGGTTCCTACGAGCAGTACTTC
TRBD2,TRBV29-1,.,TRBJ2-1,CSVEEGPGLVVGGEQFF,TGCAGCGTTGAAGAAGGGCCGGGACTAGTGGTTGGGGGTGAGCAGTTCTTC
.,TRBV4-2,.,TRBJ1-4,CASSQDFTESIATNEKLFF,TGTGCCAGCAGCCAAGATTTCACAGAGTCAATAGCAACTAATGAAAAACTGTTTTTT
TRBD1,TRBV7-9,.,TRBJ1-2,CASSLDRDRVHGYTF,TGTGCCAGCAGCTTGGACCGGGACAGGGTACATGGCTACACCTTC
TRBD1,TRBV29-1,.,TRBJ2-5,CSARDRGTQYF,TGCAGCGCTAGGGACAGGGGGACCCAGTACTTC
.,TRBV29-1,.,TRBJ1-2,CSVGGDGRGYTF,TGCAGCGTTGGCGGGGACGGCAGGGGCTACACCTTC
.,TRBV13,.,TRBJ2-3,CASRALWDTQYF,TGTGCCAGCAGGGCCCTTTGGGATACGCAGTATTTT
.,TRBV6-5,.,TRBJ2-3,CAREAADTQYF,TGTGCCAGAGAGGCGGCAGATACGCAGTATTTT
.,TRBV5-1,.,TRBJ2-3,CASSLAGLSTDTQYF,TGCGCCAGCAGCTTGGCAGGGCTCAGCACAGATACGCAGTATTTT
TRBD2,TRBV10-3,.,TRBJ2-1,CATNSGGTRSSYNEQFF,TGTGCCACTAATAGCGGGGGGACCAGGAGCTCCTACAATGAGCAGTTCTTC
.,TRBV28,.,TRBJ2-3,CASSPNEVSDTQYF,TGTGCCAGCAGTCCGAATGAGGTCTCTGATACGCAGTATTTT
.,TRBV4-1,few,TRBJ2-5,CASSQEENSETQYF,TGCGCCAGCAGCCAAGAGGAGAATTCCGAGACCCAGTACTTC
.,TRBV27,once,TRBJ2-7,CASSSSPDEQYF,TGTGCCAGCAGTTCATCCCCCGACGAGCAGTACTTC
.,TRBV10-3,.,TRBJ2-7,CAISGSTGDFYEQYF,TGTGCCATCAGTGGCTCTACCGGGGATTTCTACGAGCAGTACTTC
TRBD2,TRBV5-1,.,TRBJ2-1,CASSPPTSGSLYNEQFF,TGCGCCAGCAGCCCCCCCACTAGCGGGAGCTTATACAATGAGCAGTTCTTC
.,TRBV7-9,.,TRBJ2-3,CASSYLANTDTQYF,TGTGCCAGCAGCTATCTAGCGAACACAGATACGCAGTATTTT
.,TRBV19,.,TRBJ2-7,CASSILGPAGSSYEQYF,TGTGCCAGTAGTATTTTGGGCCCGGCGGGTAGCTCCTACGAGCAGTACTTC
.,TRBV11-2,.,TRBJ2-1,CASSPSNEQFF,TGTGCCAGCAGCCCCTCCAATGAGCAGTTCTTC